One and the same sample provided the 22 T cell receptor beta chains below, sequenced in a study of shared clonotypes between healthy human individuals. Profiling relied on immunoSEQ multiplex PCR, and the TCRdb table lists in-frame clones only, not all of them. This sample carries over 1.4 million clones, approximately 96% of them seen once, and the ten largest clones take roughly 1.1%. Sequencing was performed on naive CD4+ T cells sorted from blood. Subset of the sample: CD45RA+ positively selected. The receptors derive from a man aged 25 to 45 in good health.

The chain couples TRBV5-4 to TRBJ2-2; weak D call: TRBD1 (6 bases). The V end was cut by 5 bases, the J end by 7 bases, with 18 bases between. The CDR3 is 15 amino acids. Germline CDR1 and CDR2: SGHNT and YYREEE (reference sequence). For the CDR3, the DNA is TGTGCCAGCAGACTGGTCTCAGGGGCTGACGGGGAGCTGTTTTTT. Protein product: CASRLVSGADGELFF.

V usage is TRBV5-5 and J usage is TRBJ2-7; 12 bases map to TRBD2. V was pared by 1 base and J by 3 bases, with 2 bases of the junction left unmatched. CDR1 is SGHKS, CDR2 YYEKEE, per germline (reference sequence). This CDR3 has 15 amino acids. Here the CDR3 DNA reads TGTGCCAGCAGCTTGTGGGGACTAGCGGGCTACGAGCAGTACTTC. Translation: CASSLWGLAGYEQYF.

This clone appeared once. The rearrangement uses TRBV6-5 and TRBJ1-5; D is possibly TRBD1 (5 bases). Per the germline V gene, CDR1 is MNHEY and CDR2 is SVGAGI. The CDR3 length is 14 residues. V lost 4 bases and J lost 4, with 11 bases in between. CDR3 in amino acids: CASSSRQTNQPQHF. For the CDR3, the DNA is TGTGCCAGCAGTTCCCGACAGACTAATCAGCCCCAGCATTTT.

This clone occurred once. V gene TRBV29-1 combines with J gene TRBJ2-1; 8 bases line up with TRBD2. From germline, CDR1 is SQVTM and CDR2 ANQGSEA. V lost 7 bases and J lost 6; bases outside the gene matches: 11. The CDR3 runs to 14 residues. CDR3 amino acids: CSALSGGPANEQFF. The CDR3, as DNA: TGCAGCGCCCTGAGCGGGGGCCCAGCCAATGAGCAGTTCTTC.

The chain couples TRBV4-3 to TRBJ1-1; D is unresolved. Trimming pared 4 bases from V and 7 bases from J, leaving 13 bases between. This CDR3 spans 13 amino acids. Germline CDR1 is LGHNA and CDR2 is YSLEER. In nucleotides, the CDR3 is TGCGCCAGCAGCCGTCGGGCTGGCGATGAAGCTTTCTTT. This gives the protein CASSRRAGDEAFF.

The chain joins TRBV7-9 to TRBJ2-7; D not certain. Trimming shortened V by 5 bases and J by 5 bases, and 13 bases separated the two germline ends. The germline CDR1 and CDR2 sequences are SEHNR and FQNEAQ (reference sequence). The CDR3 is 13 residues long. CDR3 residues: CASSPGWPDEQYF. CDR3 in DNA: TGTGCCAGCAGCCCCGGGTGGCCGGACGAGCAGTACTTC.

V usage is TRBV7-3 and J usage is TRBJ2-7, with D perhaps TRBD2 (6 bases). The CDR3 is 15 residues long. The V gene's germline CDR1 is SGHTA and CDR2 FQGTGA. Trimming cost V 5 bases and J 4 bases, with 18 bases left between them. CDR3 in amino acids: CASSERGGNYYEQYF. The CDR3 DNA reads TGTGCCAGCAGCGAAAGGGGAGGAAACTATTACGAGCAGTACTTC.

The V gene is TRBV7-8, the J gene TRBJ1-1; D may be TRBD1 (6 bases). The CDR3 has 17 amino acids. V lost 3 bases to trimming and J lost 12 bases, with 29 bases between them. Germline V lookup: CDR1 SGHVS, CDR2 FQNEAQ. CDR3 sequence (DNA): TGTGCCAGCAGCTTCGGTAGTCGTGGCAGGGGCCACGATGGAACTTTCTTT. Its translation: CASSFGSRGRGHDGTFF.

V gene TRBV7-2 combines with J gene TRBJ1-3, with TRBD1 matching over 7 bases. CDR1 SGHTA and CDR2 FQGNSA come from the germline V gene. The CDR3 spans 14 residues. The V and J ends lost 5 bases and 4 bases, in that order; junction bases with no gene match: 5. CDR3 loop: CASSARGSGNTIYF. The CDR3 DNA sequence: TGTGCCAGCAGCGCCAGGGGGTCAGGAAACACCATATATTTT.

The CDR3 here is CASTERGYTEAFF. The CDR3 coding sequence is TGTGCCAGCACGGAGAGGGGTTACACTGAAGCTTTCTTT. V and J are TRBV2 and TRBJ1-1, with D tentatively TRBD1 (5 bases). The CDR3 spans 13 residues. The V gene lost 7 bases and the J gene lost 3 bases, with 12 bases spanning the gap. The germline CDR1 and CDR2 sequences are SNHLY and FYNNEI.

This chain connects TRBV19 to TRBJ1-1; the D gene is possibly TRBD1 (5 bases). V gave up 8 bases and J gave up 1 base, with 20 bases separating them. CDR3 length: 16 residues. CDR1 is LNHDA, CDR2 SQIVND, per germline (reference sequence). The DNA of the CDR3 is TGTGCCAGTTACTCCCTTTGGGCGACAGCGAACACTGAAGCTTTCTTT. Translation gives CASYSLWATANTEAFF.

The chain couples TRBV4-1 to TRBJ2-2; D gene ambiguous. Per the germline V gene, CDR1 is MGHRA and CDR2 is YSYEKL. V was clipped by 1 base and J by 6 bases, with 6 bases between them. The CDR3 has 13 amino acids. Here the CDR3 DNA reads TGCGCCAGCAGCCAAGTAGGGTCCGGGGAGCTGTTTTTT. It translates to CASSQVGSGELFF.

This chain joins TRBV5-1 and TRBJ2-6; TRBD1 matches 7 bases. V was pared by 6 bases and J by 2 bases, with 2 bases of the junction left unmatched. The CDR3 covers 14 residues. The V gene's germline CDR1 is SGHRS and CDR2 YFSETQ. CDR3 in amino acids: CASKGTAGANVLTF. CDR3 DNA: TGCGCCAGCAAAGGGACAGCTGGGGCCAACGTCCTGACTTTC.

The chain links TRBV5-1 to TRBJ1-1; D is undetermined. The V gene lost 0 bases and the J gene lost 3 bases, with 15 bases spanning the gap. The germline V gene encodes CDR1 SGHRS and CDR2 YFSETQ. The CDR3 is 16 amino acids. CDR3 bases: TGCGCCAGCAGCTTGGAGAGGGATGGATGGCACACTGAAGCTTTCTTT. As protein: CASSLERDGWHTEAFF.

The gene calls are TRBV27 and TRBJ1-5; possibly TRBD1 for D (6 bases). This CDR3 has 15 residues. Germline V gene sequence: CDR1 MNHEY, CDR2 SMNVEV (reference sequence). Trimming pared 8 bases from V and 7 bases from J, leaving 21 bases between. CDR3 coding DNA: TGTGCCAGCGCCCCGAGTGGGGGGCGCTGGCAGCCCCAGCATTTT. This translates into CASAPSGGRWQPQHF.

In the case of this clone: The same CDR3 arises from other DNA sequences in this sample as well. The chain links TRBV18 to TRBJ1-1; 7 bases line up with TRBD1. Germline V gene sequence: CDR1 KGHSH, CDR2 LQKENI. The junction had 5 bases not matched to a gene; V was cut back by 3 bases and J by 4 bases. This CDR3 has 14 amino acids. The CDR3 nucleotides are TGTGCCAGCTCACCGCGAACAGGGGCCACTGAAGCTTTCTTT. Encoded protein: CASSPRTGATEAFF.

The V gene is TRBV7-6, the J gene TRBJ2-5, with D hard to call. CDR3 length equals 12 residues. The V gene lost 4 bases and the J gene lost 1 base, with 4 bases spanning the gap. Germline CDR1 and CDR2: SGHVS and FNYEAQ. CDR3 loop: CASSSRQETQYF. CDR3 nucleotide sequence: TGTGCCAGCAGCTCCCGCCAAGAGACCCAGTACTTC.

To note about this clone: Compared with germline, one end of the junction differs, possibly owing to a read error. The chain is built from TRBV5-6 and TRBJ1-1; D is perhaps TRBD1 (5 bases). CDR3 length: 14 residues. The germline gives CDR1 SGHDT, CDR2 YYEEEE. CDR3 sequence reads: CASTLGVRGTEAFF. Written as DNA, the CDR3 is TGTGCCAGCACCTTGGGGGTGAGGGGCACTGAAGCTTTCTTT.

The chain links TRBV7-3 to TRBJ2-2, with D hard to call. The CDR3 sequence is 14 residues long. The germline V gene has CDR1 SGHTA and CDR2 FQGTGA. The V and J ends lost 0 bases and 3 bases respectively, with 5 bases between them. DNA for the CDR3: TGTGCCAGCAGCTTAACGGGGTACACCGGGGAGCTGTTTTTT. Its translation: CASSLTGYTGELFF.

The V call is TRBV27, the J call TRBJ1-1, with 9 bases fitting TRBD1. This CDR3 is 13 amino acids long. The V segment lost 7 bases and the J segment 4 bases; nucleotides outside the gene matches: 4. Germline values: CDR1 MNHEY, CDR2 SMNVEV (reference sequence). The CDR3 reads CASTTTGGTEAFF. Here the CDR3 DNA reads TGTGCCAGCACAACGACAGGGGGCACTGAAGCTTTCTTT.

The V gene is TRBV5-1, the J gene TRBJ2-7, with 13 bases matching TRBD2. CDR3 length equals 16 residues. Per germline, CDR1 SGHRS and CDR2 YFSETQ. V dropped 7 bases and J dropped 6; count of bases not matched to a gene: 13. For the CDR3, the DNA is TGCGCCAGCGCCGGGACTAGCGGGACGCGGCTGGGCGAGCAGTACTTC. It specifies CASAGTSGTRLGEQYF.

The chain uses TRBV2 and TRBJ2-2, with TRBD1 matching 8 bases. This CDR3 is 16 amino acids long. The germline V gene encodes CDR1 SNHLY and CDR2 FYNNEI. Germline trimming cut 0 bases from V and 7 bases from J; bases unmatched to any gene: 7. The CDR3 DNA reads as TGTGCCAGCAGTGAAGCGTCCAGGGGGCTGAGCGGGGAGCTGTTTTTT. Its protein product is CASSEASRGLSGELFF.